This T cell receptor (beta chain) was sequenced in a study of cytomegalovirus exposure and HLA in healthy donors. Deletions cut 1 base from V and 5 bases from J, with 6 bases between. CDR3 size: 13 residues. The germline CDR1 and CDR2 sequences are SGHTA and FQGTGA. The PCR employed 60 Vbeta primers together with 13 Jbeta primers. Libraries were prepared by immunoSEQ multiplex PCR; TCRdb keeps only in-frame clonotypes and omits some of them. Of about 120,000 clones listed, 70% to 80% are singletons. Sequences were obtained from PBMCs. The receptor's source is a woman between 18 and 29 years old in good health and CMV-seronegative. V gene TRBV7-3 combines with J gene TRBJ2-1, with D uncertain. CDR3 sequence reads: CASSLMADNEQFF. Here the CDR3 DNA reads TGTGCCAGCAGCTTAATGGCTGACAATGAGCAGTTCTTC. Looking up the rest from reference TRBV7-3 and TRBJ2-1 gives the full variable domain: GAGVSQTPSNKVTEKGKYVELRCDPISGHTALYWYRQSLGQGPEFLIYFQGTGAADDSGLPNDRFFAVRPEGSVSTLKIQRTERGDSAVYLCASSLMADNEQFFGPGTRLTVL.